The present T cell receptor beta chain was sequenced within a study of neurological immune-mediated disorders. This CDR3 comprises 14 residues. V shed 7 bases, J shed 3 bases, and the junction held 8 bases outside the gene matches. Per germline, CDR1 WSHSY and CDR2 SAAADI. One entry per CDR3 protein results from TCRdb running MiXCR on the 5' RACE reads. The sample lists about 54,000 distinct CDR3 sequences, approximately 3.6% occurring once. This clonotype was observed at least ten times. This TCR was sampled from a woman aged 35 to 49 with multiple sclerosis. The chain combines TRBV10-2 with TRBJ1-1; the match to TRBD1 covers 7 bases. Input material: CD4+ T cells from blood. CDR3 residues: CASKSTGSDTEAFF. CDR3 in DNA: TGCGCCAGCAAATCGACAGGGTCGGACACTGAAGCTTTCTTT.